There are a few counts of the clone carrying this T cell receptor beta chain. This sample stems from a study of T cells of healthy individuals. One entry per CDR3 protein results from TCRdb running MiXCR on the 5' RACE reads. The sample holds 60,000 to 75,000 distinct CDR3 sequences; around 15% are singletons and the top ten take about 4.7%. V lost 2 bases and J lost 5; bases outside the gene matches: 3. The germline gives CDR1 LNHDA, CDR2 SQIVND (reference sequence). The CDR3 extends over 14 amino acids. The sequence was obtained from a human donor in good health. This chain uses TRBV19 with TRBJ1-5, with 7 bases that match TRBD1. The CDR3 loop reads CASSILRGHQPQHF. As DNA, the CDR3 is TGTGCCAGTAGTATATTGAGGGGGCATCAGCCCCAGCATTTT.